Shown below are 32 T cell receptor beta chains from a single sample sequenced in a study of blood T cell repertoires in COVID-19 (dated by TCRdb to the early 2020s). Library method: the immunoSEQ multiplex PCR assay. The immuneACCESS repertoire file appears here via TCRdb, limited to in-frame rearrangements. These files lack a portion of the clones; in checked studies, under half of the deficit traces to unresolved V genes, and the cause of the others is not known. The sample yields under 450,000 clones; 88% were counted once. The ten largest clones capture about 12% of the sample. The material sequenced was peripheral blood. Source of these receptors: a woman between 50 and 59 years old with COVID-19, enrolled during active disease.

The chain recombines TRBV15 with TRBJ2-4; 15 bases agree with TRBD2. The CDR3 runs 18 residues. The V and J ends lost 5 bases and 6 bases, in that order; junction bases with no gene match: 11. CDR1 LNHNV and CDR2 YYDKDF come from the germline V gene (reference sequence). The CDR3 DNA follows: TGTGCCACCAGCCCTTTGGGACTAGCGGGGGGCTTAGGAAACATTCAGTACTTC. This encodes CATSPLGLAGGLGNIQYF.

This chain uses TRBV9 with TRBJ2-7; possibly TRBD2 for D (5 bases). CDR1 is SGDLS, CDR2 YYNGEE, per germline. This CDR3 region has 14 residues. V was shortened by 2 bases and J by 2 bases, with 11 bases between the two germline ends. As DNA, the CDR3 is TGTGCCAGCAGCGTGATGGAGGAGACCTACGAGCAGTACTTC. Its protein is CASSVMEETYEQYF.

CDR3 protein: CASTPQGNEQFF. The CDR3 coding sequence is TGCGCCAGCACACCCCAGGGGAATGAGCAGTTCTTC. The chain combines TRBV5-1 with TRBJ2-1; D may be TRBD1 (6 bases). The V end was cut by 6 bases, the J end by 7 bases, with 11 bases between. The germline V gene has CDR1 SGHRS and CDR2 YFSETQ. The CDR3 sequence is 12 residues long.

CDR3 nucleotides: TGTGCCACCAGTGAGGAACAGTTCTATGGCTACACCTTC. Encoded protein: CATSEEQFYGYTF. The rearrangement links TRBV24-1 to TRBJ1-2; D gene uncertain. The CDR3 consists of 13 residues. From germline, CDR1 is KGHDR and CDR2 SFDVKD. Trimming cost V 4 bases and J 4 bases, with 9 bases left between them.

This clone was counted a few times. The V call is TRBV6-1, the J call TRBJ1-2, with D unclear. CDR1 is MNHNS and CDR2 is SASEGT in the germline V gene. The CDR3 consists of 14 residues. Trimming took 1 base from V and 0 from J, leaving 6 bases between them. The CDR3, as DNA: TGTGCCAGCAGTGAAGGGAGCTCTAACTATGGCTACACCTTC. This gives the protein CASSEGSSNYGYTF.

The CDR3: CASSSDSLDEQFF. The CDR3 DNA is TGTGCCAGCAGCTCAGACAGTCTGGATGAGCAGTTCTTC. The rearrangement uses TRBV11-2 and TRBJ2-1; D might be TRBD1 (5 bases). From germline, CDR1 is SGHAT and CDR2 FQNNGV. The CDR3 is 13 residues long. V lost 4 bases and J lost 8, with 12 bases in between.

The chain is built from TRBV18 and TRBJ2-5; 7 bases line up with TRBD1. V lost 5 bases, J lost 7 bases, and 16 bases stayed unmatched. Per the germline V gene, CDR1 is KGHSH and CDR2 is LQKENI. This CDR3 is built from 16 residues. In DNA, the CDR3 is TGTGCCAGCTCAGCAGGCTCCGGGACAGCCAAGTGGACCCAGTACTTC. It yields the protein CASSAGSGTAKWTQYF.

The V gene is TRBV19, the J gene TRBJ2-3; 12 positions agree with TRBD2. Germline CDR1 reads LNHDA; CDR2 reads SQIVND (reference sequence). This CDR3 has 16 amino acids. The ends lost 5 bases at V and 2 bases at J; junction bases unmatched: 5. CDR3 protein: CASSPRTSGATDTQYF. CDR3 DNA sequence: TGTGCCAGTAGTCCTAGGACTAGCGGGGCCACAGATACGCAGTATTTT.

J is TRBJ2-3 and V is TRBV7-5; the table's D gene call, TRBD2, was not cross checked with the DNA. TRBV7-5 is flagged as a pseudogene. The CDR3 has 13 residues. The CDR3 nucleotides are TGCTACAAGACGGGGGTCGCCACAGATACGCAGTATTTT. Translation gives CYKTGVATDTQYF.

The V and J genes are TRBV4-2 and TRBJ2-7; TRBD2 agrees at 7 bases. Germline V gives CDR1 LGHNA, CDR2 YNFKEQ. The length of the CDR3 is 13 residues. V was pared by 4 bases and J by 2 bases, with 2 bases of the junction left unmatched. In DNA form, the CDR3 reads TGTGCCAGCAGCCGGGACTACCCCTACGAGCAGTACTTC. It yields the protein CASSRDYPYEQYF.

This clone was detected only once. This chain joins TRBV3-1 (or the pseudogene TRBV3-2) and TRBJ1-2; D is undetermined. The V end lost 1 base, the J end lost 3 bases, and 9 bases lay between the germline ends. The CDR3 runs to 14 residues. Germline V gene sequence: CDR1 LGHDT, CDR2 YNNKEL (reference sequence). In nucleotides, the CDR3 is TGTGCCAGCAGCCAAGGCGGCTGGGACTATGGCTACACCTTC. Protein product: CASSQGGWDYGYTF.

V gene TRBV27 combines with J gene TRBJ1-1, with D possibly matching TRBD1 (6 bases). Germline-derived CDR1 and CDR2 are MNHEY and SMNVEV (reference sequence). V gave up 7 bases and J gave up 2 bases, with 11 bases separating them. This CDR3 spans 13 amino acids. The CDR3: CASTGQTNTEAFF. CDR3 nucleotides: TGTGCCAGCACAGGACAGACAAACACTGAAGCTTTCTTT.

V and J are TRBV7-2 and TRBJ1-5, with D possibly matching TRBD1 (5 bases). V was pared by 3 bases and J by 0 bases, with 12 bases between. The CDR3 loop spans 16 amino acids. Per the germline V gene, CDR1 is SGHTA and CDR2 is FQGNSA. This CDR3 reads CASSLGQLYSNQPQHF. The CDR3 bases are TGTGCCAGCAGCTTGGGGCAGCTTTATAGCAATCAGCCCCAGCATTTT. The whole variable domain, filled in from reference TRBV7-2 and TRBJ1-5, reads GAGVSQSPSNKVTEKGKDVELRCDPISGHTALYWYRQSLGQGLEFLIYFQGNSAPDKSGLPSDRFSAERTGGSVSTLTIQRTQQEDSAVYLCASSLGQLYSNQPQHFGDGTRLSIL.

The V call is TRBV7-8, the J call TRBJ1-1, with TRBD1 as a possible D gene (6 bases). The CDR3 contains 15 residues. V dropped 4 bases and J dropped 0 bases, with 12 bases sitting between them. The germline CDR1 and CDR2 sequences are SGHVS and FQNEAQ. The CDR3 loop is CASSSDSLMNTEAFF. CDR3 DNA: TGTGCCAGCAGCTCGGACAGCCTCATGAACACTGAAGCTTTCTTT.

In this sample, this clone turned up once. The rearrangement links TRBV5-8 to TRBJ1-3, with D possibly being TRBD1 (5 bases). Germline lookup yields CDR1 SGHTS and CDR2 YDEGEE. The CDR3 extends over 16 amino acids. With 4 bases removed from V and 0 bases from J, the gap between germline ends came to 14 bases. The CDR3 sequence: CASSNLYRYSGNTIYF. For the CDR3, the DNA is TGTGCCAGCAGCAATTTGTACAGGTACTCTGGAAACACCATATATTTT.

The chain carries TRBV5-1 and TRBJ2-7, with TRBD2 identical over 8 bases. CDR3 length equals 14 residues. Germline trimming cut 1 base from V and 4 bases from J; bases unmatched to any gene: 4. CDR1 is SGHRS, CDR2 YFSETQ, per germline. CDR3 protein: CASSLIGGAYEQYF. CDR3 coding DNA: TGCGCCAGCAGCTTGATCGGGGGGGCGTACGAGCAGTACTTC.

This clone occurred a few times. The rearrangement joins TRBV6-6 to TRBJ1-6; D ambiguous. The CDR3 extends over 15 amino acids. CDR1 and CDR2 from the germline V gene are MNHNY and SVGAGI (reference sequence). The V end lost 9 bases, the J end lost 7 bases, and 19 bases lay between the germline ends. The CDR3 region has the DNA TGTGCCAGTAATAAAAAGAGGGAAGACAATTCACCCCTCCACTTT. This sequence encodes CASNKKREDNSPLHF.

This clone was observed once. J is TRBJ1-2 and V is TRBV6-5; TRBD1 agrees at 7 bases. With 4 bases clipped from V and 8 bases from J, the junction kept 7 bases outside the gene matches. CDR1 and CDR2 from the germline V gene are MNHEY and SVGAGI. This CDR3 is 13 amino acids long. The CDR3 loop is CASSSGGRGGYTF. The CDR3 region has the DNA TGTGCCAGCAGTTCAGGGGGGCGAGGAGGCTACACCTTC.

A remark on this clone: Other DNA sequences in this sample translate to the same CDR3. J is TRBJ2-7 and V is TRBV3-1 (or the pseudogene TRBV3-2); the match to TRBD2 covers 8 bases. Germline V gene lookup returns CDR1 LGHDT and CDR2 YNNKEL (reference sequence). V shed 4 bases and J 1 base; nucleotides not matched to a gene: 3. This CDR3 region has 14 residues. The CDR3 is CASSPSGPSYEQYF. CDR3 nucleotides: TGTGCCAGCAGCCCTAGCGGGCCATCCTACGAGCAGTACTTC.

This clone came up a few times. The chain links TRBV30 to TRBJ1-6, with D possibly being TRBD1 (5 bases). The V gene's germline CDR1 is GTSNPN and CDR2 SVGIG (reference sequence). Trimming stripped 8 bases from V and 1 base from J, with 15 bases between. This CDR3 region has 15 residues. For the CDR3, the DNA is TGTGCCGGGGACTCTGGGGCTTCCTATAATTCACCCCTCCACTTT. Its protein product is CAGDSGASYNSPLHF. Filled out from reference TRBV30 and TRBJ1-6, the complete variable domain reads SQTIHQWPATLVQPVGSPLSLECTVEGTSNPNLYWYRQAAGRGLQLLFYSVGIGQISSEVPQNLSASRPQDRQFILSSKKLLLSDSGFYLCAGDSGASYNSPLHFGNGTRLTVT.

This chain joins TRBV4-1 and TRBJ1-3; 8 nucleotides agree with TRBD1. Germline V gives CDR1 MGHRA, CDR2 YSYEKL. The CDR3 contains 17 residues. Trimming cost V 0 bases and J 6 bases; bases outside gene matches: 10. CDR3 residues: CASSQEGTRDRKNTIYF. CDR3 DNA sequence: TGCGCCAGCAGCCAAGAGGGAACCCGGGACAGGAAAAACACCATATATTTT.

The rearrangement links TRBV19 to TRBJ2-3; 8 nucleotides align to TRBD1. V gave up 3 bases and J gave up 6 bases; unmatched junction bases: 8. The CDR3 extends over 15 amino acids. Germline V CDR1 and CDR2: LNHDA, SQIVND (reference sequence). The CDR3 region has the DNA TGTGCCAGTAGTATGGTACAGGGGGATGTGGATACGCAGTATTTT. Protein sequence: CASSMVQGDVDTQYF. Drawing the rest from reference TRBV19 and TRBJ2-3, the complete variable domain is DGGITQSPKYLFRKEGQNVTLSCEQNLNHDAMYWYRQDPGQGLRLIYYSQIVNDFQKGDIAEGYSVSREKKESFPLTVTSAQKNPTAFYLCASSMVQGDVDTQYFGPGTRLTVL.

This chain joins TRBV28 and TRBJ2-7; 8 nucleotides align to TRBD2. V shed 4 bases and J 4 bases; nucleotides not matched to a gene: 12. Germline-derived CDR1 and CDR2 are MDHEN and SYDVKM. This CDR3 comprises 16 residues. The CDR3 loop is CASSSPSGGGRYEQYF. DNA of the CDR3: TGTGCCAGCAGTTCGCCCTCGGGCGGGGGGAGGTACGAGCAGTACTTC.

The chain has TRBV7-8 and TRBJ2-2; TRBD1 aligns across 8 bases. This CDR3 is built from 15 residues. Germline lookup yields CDR1 SGHVS and CDR2 FQNEAQ. Trimming took 0 bases from V and 6 from J; bases not matched to a gene: 3. CDR3 nucleotides: TGTGCCAGCAGCTTAGCGGACAGGGATGCCGGGGAGCTGTTTTTT. Translated: CASSLADRDAGELFF.

The chain employs TRBV20-1 and TRBJ2-1; 10 bases align to TRBD2. V lost 3 bases, J lost 7 bases, and 12 bases stayed unmatched. Germline CDR1 DFQATT, CDR2 SNEGSKA (reference sequence). The CDR3 consists of 16 residues. DNA of the CDR3: TGCAGTGCTAGTAGGATAGCGGGGGGCCCCTTAAATGAGCAGTTCTTC. Protein: CSASRIAGGPLNEQFF.

This clone was counted only a few times. The rearrangement uses TRBV12-5 and TRBJ1-1; tentatively, D is TRBD1 (5 bases). Germline V gives CDR1 LGHNT, CDR2 FRNRAP. The CDR3 sequence is 16 residues long. The ends were cut back, 2 bases at V and 0 bases at J, with 13 bases in the middle. The CDR3 loop is CASGLTRGLMNTEAFF. The CDR3 nucleotides read TGTGCTAGTGGTTTGACTCGGGGACTTATGAACACTGAAGCTTTCTTT.

This chain connects TRBV5-1 to TRBJ2-2, with D possibly TRBD1 on 5 matching bases. Per the germline V gene, CDR1 is SGHRS and CDR2 is YFSETQ. The CDR3 consists of 16 residues. The germline V and J ends were trimmed by 4 bases and 1 base, with 14 bases remaining between them. In nucleotides, the CDR3 is TGCGCCAGCAGCCCTGAAGGGGTAGGGAACACCGGGGAGCTGTTTTTT. The encoded protein is CASSPEGVGNTGELFF.

The V and J genes are TRBV27 and TRBJ2-1; TRBD2 matches at 8 bases. This CDR3 region has 20 residues. J lost 10 bases, V lost 1 base, and 24 bases had no gene match. Germline V gene sequence: CDR1 MNHEY, CDR2 SMNVEV (reference sequence). DNA for the CDR3: TGTGCCAGCAGTTTATTAATTGGGGCGGCTGGCGGGGGGCCGAGGGTGGAGCAGTTCTTC. It codes for CASSLLIGAAGGGPRVEQFF.

V gene TRBV5-1 combines with J gene TRBJ2-3; TRBD2 is a possible D gene (7 bases). The CDR3 extends over 14 amino acids. V was trimmed by 0 bases and J by 8 bases, leaving 13 bases between them. The V gene's germline CDR1 is SGHRS and CDR2 YFSETQ. CDR3 amino acids: CASSLVGGAGTQYF. CDR3 coding DNA: TGCGCCAGCAGCTTGGTTGGGGGGGCCGGTACGCAGTATTTT.

The V gene is TRBV5-4, the J gene TRBJ2-1, with D perhaps matching TRBD2 (6 bases). Looked up from germline, CDR1 is SGHNT and CDR2 is YYREEE (reference sequence). This CDR3 comprises 15 residues. V gave up 4 bases and J gave up 2 bases, with 13 bases separating them. This CDR3 reads CASSAPGLAYNEQFF. CDR3 sequence (DNA): TGTGCCAGCAGCGCGCCGGGACTTGCCTACAATGAGCAGTTCTTC.

The chain has TRBV5-1 and TRBJ2-1; weak D call: TRBD2 (6 bases). CDR3 length: 15 residues. Looked up from germline, CDR1 is SGHRS and CDR2 is YFSETQ. With 1 base removed from V and 6 bases from J, the gap between germline ends came to 14 bases. The CDR3 DNA reads TGCGCCAGCAGCTTGTCCGGGACTCTACCCAATGAGCAGTTCTTC. This translates into CASSLSGTLPNEQFF. Full variable domain (outside the CDR3, taken from reference TRBV5-1 and TRBJ2-1): KAGVTQTPRYLIKTRGQQVTLSCSPISGHRSVSWYQQTPGQGLQFLFEYFSETQRNKGNFPGRFSGRQFSNSRSEMNVSTLELGDSALYLCASSLSGTLPNEQFFGPGTRLTVL.

The rearrangement uses TRBV9 and TRBJ2-4; 11 bases match TRBD2. The CDR3 sequence is 16 residues long. Germline values: CDR1 SGDLS, CDR2 YYNGEE. Losses at the gene ends were 0 bases for V and 8 bases for J; bases not matched to a gene: 7. CDR3 sequence: CASSVVASGGLDIQYF. In DNA form, the CDR3 reads TGTGCCAGCAGCGTAGTGGCTAGCGGGGGGTTGGACATTCAGTACTTC.